The 16 T cell receptor beta chains in this list originate from one sample, sequenced in a study of siplizumab effects on memory and regulatory T cells. Sequenced by immunoSEQ multiplex PCR; TCRdb stores in-frame clones only, minus some. The sample records roughly 100,000 clones, about 92% being singletons. The sequenced sample consisted of CD4+ T cells sorted from blood. Receptor source: a human donor in good health.

The chain employs TRBV19 and TRBJ1-5, with D hard to call. CDR3 size: 16 residues. V was cut by 5 bases and J by 6 bases, with 20 bases left in between. Germline V gene sequence: CDR1 LNHDA, CDR2 SQIVND (reference sequence). CDR3 nucleotide sequence: TGTGCCAGTAGTTCAAGGGTTCGGGGATTCGGTCAGCCCCAGCATTTT. Its translation is CASSSRVRGFGQPQHF.

In regard to this clone: The same CDR3 arises from other DNA sequences in this sample as well. The V call is TRBV11-2, the J call TRBJ2-5, with a tentative D call TRBD1 (7 bases). This CDR3 region has 14 residues. Trimming pared 1 base from V and 4 bases from J, leaving 10 bases between. Germline V lookup: CDR1 SGHAT, CDR2 FQNNGV. Written as DNA, the CDR3 is TGTGCCAGCAGCTTAGGCCAGGGGGGAGAGACCCAGTACTTC. This sequence encodes CASSLGQGGETQYF.

The V and J genes are TRBV30 and TRBJ2-6; D is ambiguous. V lost 4 bases, J lost 4 bases, and 5 bases lay in between. CDR1 is GTSNPN and CDR2 is SVGIG in the germline V gene (reference sequence). CDR3 length equals 12 residues. CDR3 in DNA: TGTGCCTGGACGGTGGGGGCCAACGTCCTGACTTTC. It codes for CAWTVGANVLTF.

Points on this clone: Its ends do not fully match the called genes, so a read error is possible. The CDR3 here is CATSGEGTPLLARSSYNEQFF. The CDR3 DNA reads TGTGCCACCAGCGGAGAGGGAACCCCTTTACTAGCGCGCAGCTCCTACAATGAGCAGTTCTTC. This chain links TRBV15 with TRBJ2-1, with 7 bases that match TRBD2. Looked up from germline, CDR1 is LNHNV and CDR2 is YYDKDF (reference sequence). The CDR3 runs 21 residues. Combining the CDR3 with reference TRBV15 and TRBJ2-1 gives the whole variable domain DAMVIQNPRYQVTQFGKPVTLSCSQTLNHNVMYWYQQKSSQAPKLLFHYYDKDFNNEADTPDNFQSRRPNTSFCFLDIRSPGLGDTAMYLCATSGEGTPLLARSSYNEQFFGPGTRLTVL.

V is TRBV15 and J is TRBJ1-2; possible D gene TRBD1, 6 bases. Between the trimmed V and J ends, which lost 0 bases and 6 bases, there was a span of 17 bases. CDR1 LNHNV and CDR2 YYDKDF come from the germline V gene (reference sequence). CDR3 length: 16 amino acids. CDR3: CATSRDRSGQYDGYTF. The CDR3 DNA is TGTGCCACCAGCAGAGATCGGTCCGGACAGTATGATGGCTACACCTTC.

The V gene is TRBV7-2, the J gene TRBJ1-4; D gene uncertain. Trimming took 1 base from V and 7 from J, leaving 7 bases between them. Per the germline V gene, CDR1 is SGHTA and CDR2 is FQGNSA. This CDR3 is built from 13 residues. In nucleotides, the CDR3 is TGTGCCAGCAGCTTAGGCAGCAGTGAAAAACTGTTTTTT. It translates to CASSLGSSEKLFF.

The genes are TRBV19 and TRBJ1-3; D might be TRBD1 (5 bases). CDR1 LNHDA and CDR2 SQIVND come from the germline V gene (reference sequence). CDR3 size: 16 residues. Trimming cost V 3 bases and J 0 bases, with 12 bases left between them. The CDR3 reads CASSISLGTSGNTIYF. The DNA of the CDR3 is TGTGCCAGTAGTATCTCTCTTGGGACCTCTGGAAACACCATATATTTT.

The gene calls are TRBV2 and TRBJ1-1, with TRBD1 matching 7 bases. This CDR3 region has 14 residues. J gave up 5 bases and V 6 bases, and 9 bases lay outside the gene matches. Germline V gene lookup returns CDR1 SNHLY and CDR2 FYNNEI. The CDR3 region has the DNA TGTGCCAGCAGAAGGACAGGCGATTTGACTGAAGCTTTCTTT. Its protein is CASRRTGDLTEAFF.

V and J are TRBV18 and TRBJ2-7; 15 nucleotides line up with TRBD2. The ends lost 3 bases at V and 7 bases at J; junction bases unmatched: 1. This CDR3 has 14 amino acids. CDR1 and CDR2 from the germline V gene are KGHSH and LQKENI. The CDR3 here is CASSPGTSGGEQYF. The CDR3 DNA reads TGTGCCAGCTCACCCGGGACTAGCGGGGGGGAGCAGTACTTC.

The J gene is TRBJ2-7, the V gene TRBV30; possibly TRBD1 or TRBD2 for D (6 bases each). Per the germline V gene, CDR1 is GTSNPN and CDR2 is SVGIG (reference sequence). V was pared by 0 bases and J by 5 bases, with 14 bases between. This CDR3 has 14 residues. CDR3 in amino acids: CAWSVVGGSNEQYF. CDR3 sequence (DNA): TGTGCCTGGAGTGTAGTAGGGGGGTCCAACGAGCAGTACTTC. Combining the CDR3 with reference TRBV30 and TRBJ2-7 gives the whole variable domain SQTIHQWPATLVQPVGSPLSLECTVEGTSNPNLYWYRQAAGRGLQLLFYSVGIGQISSEVPQNLSASRPQDRQFILSSKKLLLSDSGFYLCAWSVVGGSNEQYFGPGTRLTVT.

V usage is TRBV6-5 and J usage is TRBJ2-2, with unresolved D. Trimming pared 6 bases from V and 3 bases from J, leaving 14 bases between. The CDR3 extends over 15 amino acids. Germline assignment: CDR1 MNHEY and CDR2 SVGAGI. CDR3 sequence: CASRFQAADTGELFF. The CDR3 nucleotides read TGTGCCAGCAGGTTCCAGGCCGCAGACACCGGGGAGCTGTTTTTT.

The V call is TRBV11-3, the J call TRBJ2-5; maybe TRBD2 (6 bases). The CDR3 runs to 14 residues. CDR1 is SGHNT, CDR2 YENEEA, per germline. Trimming left V 3 bases short and J 2 bases short, with 10 bases between. Written as DNA, the CDR3 is TGTGCCAGCAGCTTCGGAGGGAAGCAAGAGACCCAGTACTTC. This codes for CASSFGGKQETQYF.

The chain is built from TRBV7-3 and TRBJ2-7; 15 bases fit TRBD2. V lost 5 bases, J lost 3 bases, and 5 bases stayed unmatched. The germline V gene has CDR1 SGHTA and CDR2 FQGTGA. This CDR3 is 16 amino acids long. DNA of the CDR3: TGTGCCAGCAGCCCCAAGGGACTAGCGGGAGGCTACGAGCAGTACTTC. Its translation is CASSPKGLAGGYEQYF.

The chain joins TRBV7-2 to TRBJ2-1; TRBD1 aligns across 7 bases. V gave up 5 bases and J gave up 3 bases; unmatched junction bases: 4. CDR3 length: 14 amino acids. CDR1 is SGHTA, CDR2 FQGNSA, per germline. The CDR3, as DNA: TGTGCCAGCAGCCAAGGACAGGTCTACAATGAGCAGTTCTTC. As protein: CASSQGQVYNEQFF.

The chain's CDR3 is CSADIGTGNTIYF. For the CDR3, the DNA is TGCAGCGCTGATATTGGGACTGGAAACACCATATATTTT. The rearrangement links TRBV29-1 to TRBJ1-3; D is unresolved. CDR1 and CDR2 (germline): SQVTM, ANQGSEA. V lost 7 bases and J 2 bases, leaving 12 bases between the germline ends. The CDR3 is made up of 13 amino acids.

The chain recombines TRBV6-5 with TRBJ2-7; the match to TRBD1 covers 10 bases. There are 16 residues in the CDR3. V gave up 2 bases and J gave up 7 bases; unmatched junction bases: 11. CDR1 is MNHEY, CDR2 SVGAGI, per germline. CDR3 loop: CASSYADGTGVREQYF. CDR3 nucleotides: TGTGCCAGCAGTTACGCTGACGGGACAGGGGTAAGGGAGCAGTACTTC.